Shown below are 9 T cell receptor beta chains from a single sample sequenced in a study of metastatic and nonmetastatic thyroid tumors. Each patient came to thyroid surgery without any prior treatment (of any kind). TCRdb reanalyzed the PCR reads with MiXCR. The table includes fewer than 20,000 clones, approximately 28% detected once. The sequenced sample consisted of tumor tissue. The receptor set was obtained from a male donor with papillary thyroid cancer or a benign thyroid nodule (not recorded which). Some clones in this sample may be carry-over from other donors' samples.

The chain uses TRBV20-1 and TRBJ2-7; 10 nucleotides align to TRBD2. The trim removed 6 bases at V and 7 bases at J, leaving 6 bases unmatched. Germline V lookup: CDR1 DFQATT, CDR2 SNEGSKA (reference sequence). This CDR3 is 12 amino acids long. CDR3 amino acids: CSAHEREGEQYF. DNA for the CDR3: TGCAGTGCCCACGAGCGGGAGGGGGAGCAGTACTTC.

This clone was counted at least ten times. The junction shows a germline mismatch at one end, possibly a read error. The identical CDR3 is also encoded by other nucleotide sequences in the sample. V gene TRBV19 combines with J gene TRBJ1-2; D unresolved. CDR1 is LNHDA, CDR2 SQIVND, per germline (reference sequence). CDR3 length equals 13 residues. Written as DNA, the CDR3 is TGTGCCAGTAGTATCGCCGTCGACTACGGCTACACCTTC. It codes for CASSIAVDYGYTF. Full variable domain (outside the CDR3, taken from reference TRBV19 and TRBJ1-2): DGGITQSPKYLFRKEGQNVTLSCEQNLNHDAMYWYRQDPGQGLRLIYYSQIVNDFQKGDIAEGYSVSREKKESFPLTVTSAQKNPTAFYLCASSIAVDYGYTFGSGTRLTVV.

CDR3 sequence: CASSLFYFYEQYF. The CDR3 DNA is TGTGCCAGCAGTTTATTTTACTTCTACGAGCAGTACTTC. The V and J genes are TRBV28 and TRBJ2-7; D uncertain. V shed 1 base and J shed 3 bases, with 7 bases lying between them. Per germline, CDR1 MDHEN and CDR2 SYDVKM. The CDR3 covers 13 residues. Combining the CDR3 with reference TRBV28 and TRBJ2-7 gives the whole variable domain DVKVTQSSRYLVKRTGEKVFLECVQDMDHENMFWYRQDPGLGLRLIYFSYDVKMKEKGDIPEGYSVSREKKERFSLILESASTNQTSMYLCASSLFYFYEQYFGPGTRLTVT.

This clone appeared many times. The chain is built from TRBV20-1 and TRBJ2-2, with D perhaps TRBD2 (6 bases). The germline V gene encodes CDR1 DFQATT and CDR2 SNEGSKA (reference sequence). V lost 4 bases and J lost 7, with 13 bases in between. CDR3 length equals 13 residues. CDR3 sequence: CSATSSDHGELFF. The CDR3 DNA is TGCAGTGCTACCTCTAGCGATCACGGGGAGCTGTTTTTT.

This CDR3 is CASSRDPGGKTEAFF. CDR3 sequence (DNA): TGTGCCAGCAGCCGGGACCCCGGGGGGAAGACTGAAGCTTTCTTT. The V gene is TRBV6-1, the J gene TRBJ1-1; D is possibly TRBD1 (5 bases). V lost 6 bases and J 5 bases, leaving 19 bases between the germline ends. This CDR3 is built from 15 residues. Germline CDR1 and CDR2: MNHNS and SASEGT.

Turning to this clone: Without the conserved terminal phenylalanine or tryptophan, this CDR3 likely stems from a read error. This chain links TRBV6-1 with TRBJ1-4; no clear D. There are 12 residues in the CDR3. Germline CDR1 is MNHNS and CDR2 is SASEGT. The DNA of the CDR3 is TGTGCCAGCAGTGTATTAGTTGAAAGACTGTTTTTA. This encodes CASSVLVERLFL.

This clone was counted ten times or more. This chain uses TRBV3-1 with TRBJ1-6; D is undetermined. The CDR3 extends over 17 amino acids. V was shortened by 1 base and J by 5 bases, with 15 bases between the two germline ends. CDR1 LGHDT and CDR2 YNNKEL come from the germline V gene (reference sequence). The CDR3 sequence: CASSQGTVWRNNSPLHF. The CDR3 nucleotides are TGTGCCAGCAGCCAAGGGACCGTCTGGAGGAATAATTCACCCCTCCACTTT.

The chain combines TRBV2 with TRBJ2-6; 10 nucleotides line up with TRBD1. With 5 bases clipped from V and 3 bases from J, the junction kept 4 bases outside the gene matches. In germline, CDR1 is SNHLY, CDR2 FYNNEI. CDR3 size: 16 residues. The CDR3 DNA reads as TGTGCCAGCAGTTGGACAGGGGGAGGTGGGGCCAACGTCCTGACTTTC. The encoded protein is CASSWTGGGGANVLTF.

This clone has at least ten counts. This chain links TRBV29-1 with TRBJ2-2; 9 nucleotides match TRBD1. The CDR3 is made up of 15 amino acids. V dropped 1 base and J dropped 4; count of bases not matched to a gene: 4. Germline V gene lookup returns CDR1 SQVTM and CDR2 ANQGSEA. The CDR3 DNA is TGCAGCGTTGAAGGGGGACAGGGAGGCACCGGGGAGCTGTTTTTT. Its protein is CSVEGGQGGTGELFF.